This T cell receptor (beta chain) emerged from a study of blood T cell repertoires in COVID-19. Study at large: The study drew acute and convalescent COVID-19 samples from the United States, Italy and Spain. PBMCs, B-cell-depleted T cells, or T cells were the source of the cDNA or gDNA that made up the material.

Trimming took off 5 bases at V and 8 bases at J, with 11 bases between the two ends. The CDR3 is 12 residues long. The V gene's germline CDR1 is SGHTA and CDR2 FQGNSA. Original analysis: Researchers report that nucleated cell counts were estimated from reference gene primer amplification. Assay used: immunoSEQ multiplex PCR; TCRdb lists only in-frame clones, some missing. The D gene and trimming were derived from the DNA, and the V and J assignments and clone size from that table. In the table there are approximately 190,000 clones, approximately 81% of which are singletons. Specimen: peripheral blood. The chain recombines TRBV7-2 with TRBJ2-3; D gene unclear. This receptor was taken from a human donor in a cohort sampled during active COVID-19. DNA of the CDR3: TGTGCCAGCAGCCCCCGCCTCGGTACGCAGTATTTT. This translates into CASSPRLGTQYF.